This T cell receptor beta chain was profiled in a study of human T cells and chemical hapten exposure. In the study overall: Alopecia areata, totalis or universalis was found in mostly female patients.

This clonotype showed up many times. The germline CDR1 and CDR2 sequences are SGHTS and YDEGEE. CDR3 length equals 14 residues. V was shortened by 4 bases and J by 0 bases, with 10 bases between the two germline ends. Time point specified: patch test 3, about 24 weeks after DPC sensitization. Treatment specified: therapeutic diphenylcyclopropenone sensitization with weekly scalp DPC. The starting material, unfractionated whole blood, was used for total RNA extraction. TCRdb re-called the RACE reads through MiXCR, storing one row per CDR3 protein. The sample lists about 84,000 distinct CDR3 sequences, 10% to 13% occurring once.

The rearrangement joins TRBV5-8 to TRBJ1-1, with D possibly being TRBD1 (5 bases). The sequence was obtained from a woman aged 45-60 years with alopecia areata. Some clones in this sample may be carry-over from other donors' samples. The sample in question was whole blood, obtained in connection with sensitization to the hapten diphenylcyclopropenone (DPC). For the CDR3, the DNA is TGTGCCAGCAGCCGGGGGACGGTGAACACTGAAGCTTTCTTT. It encodes CASSRGTVNTEAFF.